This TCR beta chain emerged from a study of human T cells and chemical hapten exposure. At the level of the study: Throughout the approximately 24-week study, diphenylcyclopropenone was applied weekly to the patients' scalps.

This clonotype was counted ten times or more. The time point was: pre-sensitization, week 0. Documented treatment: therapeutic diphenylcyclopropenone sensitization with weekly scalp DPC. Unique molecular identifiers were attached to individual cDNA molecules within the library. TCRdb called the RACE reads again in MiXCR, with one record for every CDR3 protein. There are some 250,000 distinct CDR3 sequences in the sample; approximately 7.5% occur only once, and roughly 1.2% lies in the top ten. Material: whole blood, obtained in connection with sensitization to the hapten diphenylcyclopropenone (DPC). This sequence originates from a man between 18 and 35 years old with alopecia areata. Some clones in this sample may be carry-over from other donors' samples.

The chain's CDR3 is CASSQEPALNYGYTF. For the CDR3, the DNA is TGCGCCAGCAGCCAAGAGCCGGCACTCAACTATGGCTACACCTTC. This sequence joins TRBV4-1 and TRBJ1-2; D not certain. CDR3 length: 15 amino acids. V was clipped by 0 bases and J by 2 bases, with 10 bases between them. Germline loops: CDR1 MGHRA, CDR2 YSYEKL.